The clone carrying this T cell receptor beta chain has a count of ten or more. The antigen remains unidentified. The CDR3 consists of 14 residues. With 1 base removed from V and 5 bases from J, the gap between germline ends came to 8 bases. Germline CDR1 and CDR2: SGHAT and FQNNGV. Researchers amplified the TCR beta CDR3 regions from RNA transcripts. A set of HTBI primers served as the primers for a first-round RT-PCR of the TCR CDR3. TCRdb reprocessed the multiplex PCR reads via MiXCR and lists one record per CDR3 protein. The sample lists a few hundred thousand distinct CDR3 sequences, about half occurring once. This entry belongs to a study of T cells in Graves' hyperthyroidism and ophthalmopathy. Study outcomes and limitations: The majority of expanded thyroid clonotypes above 0.001 also appeared in blood. In validation, the model predicted ophthalmopathy. These predictions came a median roughly 6.5 months before onset.

In patients aged 18 to 65, hyperthyroidism was newly diagnosed, with duration under 2 months. Clinicians diagnosed patients from clinical symptoms, serum thyroxine and TRAb, thyroid ultrasound and orbital computed tomography. This receptor was obtained from a woman aged 18-30 years with Graves' hyperthyroidism. The J gene is TRBJ2-2, the V gene TRBV11-2; D may be TRBD2 (5 bases). The sequenced material came from peripheral blood or thyroid tissue (not recorded which). The CDR3 coding sequence is TGTGCCAGCAGCTTAGGGACTTATACCGGGGAGCTGTTTTTT. Its translation is CASSLGTYTGELFF.